The T cell receptor (beta chain) described here comes from a study of blood T cell repertoires in COVID-19. Profiling relied on immunoSEQ multiplex PCR, and the TCRdb table lists in-frame clones only, not all of them. The table has roughly 140,000 clones, about 86% seen once. Losses at the gene ends were 5 bases for V and 7 bases for J; bases not matched to a gene: 10. Germline V lookup: CDR1 MNHEY, CDR2 SMNVEV (reference sequence). This CDR3 has 16 amino acids. This TCR was recovered from a man aged 70 or older with acute or convalescent COVID-19. The genes are TRBV27 and TRBJ1-6; TRBD1 aligns across 8 bases. Sequenced input: peripheral blood. CDR3 nucleotide sequence: TGTGCCAGCAGTACCTACTCCGGGACAGGAAATTCACCCCTCCACTTT. This translates into CASSTYSGTGNSPLHF.